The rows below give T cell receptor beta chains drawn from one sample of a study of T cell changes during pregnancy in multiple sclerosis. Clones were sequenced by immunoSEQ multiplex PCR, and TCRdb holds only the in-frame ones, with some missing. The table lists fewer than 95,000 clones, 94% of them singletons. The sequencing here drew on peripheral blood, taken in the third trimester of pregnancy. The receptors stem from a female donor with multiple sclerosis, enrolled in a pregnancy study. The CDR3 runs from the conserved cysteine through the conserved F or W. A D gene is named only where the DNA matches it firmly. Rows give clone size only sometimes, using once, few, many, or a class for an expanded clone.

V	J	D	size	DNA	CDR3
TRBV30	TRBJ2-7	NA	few	TGTGCCTGGAGGCAAACAGGGACTATCCACGAGCAGTACTTC	CAWRQTGTIHEQYF
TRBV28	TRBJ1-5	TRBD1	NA	TGTGCCAGCAGACCGACAGGGTTTCAGCCCCAGCATTTT	CASRPTGFQPQHF
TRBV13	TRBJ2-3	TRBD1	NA	TGTGCCAGCAGCCTCCCCGGGACAGGGCAGGTTACGCAGTATTTT	CASSLPGTGQVTQYF
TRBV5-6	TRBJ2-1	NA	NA	TGTGCCAGCAGCTTGGATCGGGGGTCTCCAGCTGAGCAGTTCTTC	CASSLDRGSPAEQFF
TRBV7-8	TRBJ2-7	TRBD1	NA	TGTGCCAGCAGCGTACGCCCAGGGGGTCTTGCTGATCTCATCACCTACGAGCAGTACTTC	CASSVRPGGLADLITYEQYF
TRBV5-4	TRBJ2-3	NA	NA	TGTGCCAGCAGTCTGGTGTCCGGAGATACGCAGTATTTT	CASSLVSGDTQYF
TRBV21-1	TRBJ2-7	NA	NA	TGTGCCAGCAGCCCAAGGGGTCGCGGCGTCTCCTACGAGCAGTACTTC	CASSPRGRGVSYEQYF
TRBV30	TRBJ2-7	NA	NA	TGTGCCTGGAGTGGAACCGGGACTTTCTACGAGCAGTACTTC	CAWSGTGTFYEQYF
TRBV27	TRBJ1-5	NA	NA	TGTGCCAGCAGCAATAACAGGGCACGTCAGCCCCAGCATTTT	CASSNNRARQPQHF
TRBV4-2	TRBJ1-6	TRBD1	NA	TGTGCCAGCAGCCAGGCGGACAGGTCCCCCCTCCACTTT	CASSQADRSPLHF
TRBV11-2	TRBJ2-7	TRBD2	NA	TGTGCCAGCAGCGGGACTAGGACTTACGAGCAGTACTTC	CASSGTRTYEQYF
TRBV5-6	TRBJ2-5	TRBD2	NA	TGTGCCAGCAGCCCCCCTGGAGCGGGAGGGGGTTTCTTGGAGACCCAGTACTTC	CASSPPGAGGGFLETQYF
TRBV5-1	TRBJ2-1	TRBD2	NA	TGCGCCAGCAGCCCCGGGACTAGCGTGAATGAGCAGTTCTTC	CASSPGTSVNEQFF
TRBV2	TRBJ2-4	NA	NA	TGTGCCAGCAGTGGGACAGCTTTAAACATTCAGTACTTC	CASSGTALNIQYF
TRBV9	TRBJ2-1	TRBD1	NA	TGTGCCAGCAGCGTGGCGACAGGGGGATCTTACAATGAGCAGTTCTTC	CASSVATGGSYNEQFF
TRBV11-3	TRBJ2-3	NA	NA	TGTGCCAGCAGCTTCGAGGTGGCAGATACGCAGTATTTT	CASSFEVADTQYF
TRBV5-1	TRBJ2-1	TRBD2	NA	TGCGCCAGCAGGACTAGCGCGGCCTACAATGAGCAGTTCTTC	CASRTSAAYNEQFF
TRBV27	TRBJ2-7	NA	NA	TGTGCCAGCAGTTTATCGATCGCGGGTGGGTCCTACGAGCAGTACTTC	CASSLSIAGGSYEQYF
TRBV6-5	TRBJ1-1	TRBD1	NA	TGTGCCAGCAGTTACTCGGGGCAGGGGGCTAACACTGAAGCTTTCTTT	CASSYSGQGANTEAFF
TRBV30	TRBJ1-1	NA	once	TGTGCCTGGAGTGTCCGGGACACTGAAGCTTTCTTT	CAWSVRDTEAFF
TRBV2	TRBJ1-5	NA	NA	TGTGCCAGCAGAGTCGACAGCAATAGCAATCAGCCCCAGCATTTT	CASRVDSNSNQPQHF
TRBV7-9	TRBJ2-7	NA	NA	TGTGCCAGCAGCTTAGGTCAGGCCCCCACCGAGCAGTACTTC	CASSLGQAPTEQYF
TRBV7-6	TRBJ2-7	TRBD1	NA	TGTGCCAGCAGCTTAGCGACAGGGTCCTTCTACGAGCAGTACTTC	CASSLATGSFYEQYF
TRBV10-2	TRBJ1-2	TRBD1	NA	TGCGCCAGCAGTGAGTCGAAATCGGGACAGGGGGCGTCTAACTATGGCTACACCTTC	CASSESKSGQGASNYGYTF
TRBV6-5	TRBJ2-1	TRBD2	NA	TGTGCCAGCAGTTACCTGACTAGCGGGACCTACAATGAGCAGTTCTTC	CASSYLTSGTYNEQFF
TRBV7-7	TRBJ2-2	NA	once	TGTGCTAGCAGCTTCCTGGACAGCCGAAAGGACGCCGGGGAGCTGTTTTTT	CASSFLDSRKDAGELFF
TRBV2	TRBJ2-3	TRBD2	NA	TGTGCCAGCAATGGTGCTAGCGGAACCCCTAGCACAGATACGCAGTATTTT	CASNGASGTPSTDTQYF
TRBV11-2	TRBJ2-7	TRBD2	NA	TGTGCCAGCAACGGGGGGGGACGGACAAAGCAGTACTTC	CASNGGGRTKQYF
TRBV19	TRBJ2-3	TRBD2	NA	TGTGCCAGTAGAAGATCCGGGACTAGCGGGACAGATACGCAGTATTTT	CASRRSGTSGTDTQYF